This TCR beta chain was observed in a study of blood T cell repertoires in COVID-19. The CDR3 extends over 14 amino acids. Patients in Seattle were enrolled during active infection, then followed longitudinally. Some clones are missing from TCRdb's copy, which holds only in-frame ones; the method was immunoSEQ multiplex PCR. This sample carries some 170,000 clones, more than 85% of them seen once, and the ten largest clones take roughly 2%. This sequence joins TRBV12-1 and TRBJ2-7; the table's D call, TRBD1, has no DNA check behind it. TRBV12-1 is described as a pseudogene. The origin of this receptor is a woman in her fifties or sixties with COVID-19, enrolled during active disease. Sequences were obtained from peripheral blood. The CDR3 sequence: CASSLRTGHYEQYF. The CDR3 region has the DNA TGTGCCAGCAGCCTCAGGACAGGGCACTACGAGCAGTACTTC.